The TCR beta chain described here comes from a study of T cell responses to AZD1222 COVID-19 vaccine. Study findings and constraints: None of the repertoires were sampled until the peak T cell response had passed. The donor cohort was predominantly white British with a female majority, and clonal diversity may have been underestimated.

This CDR3 spans 13 amino acids. In germline, CDR1 is GTSNPN, CDR2 SVGIG (reference sequence). Trimming pared 0 bases from V and 6 bases from J, leaving 11 bases between. Comment on this clone: Its antigen is still unknown.

TCRdb's table, derived via immunoSEQ multiplex PCR, lists solely in-frame clones and lacks some. The table lists 90,000 to 130,000 clones, 85% to 90% of them singletons, with roughly 15% in the top ten. The chain has TRBV30 and TRBJ1-2; D call uncertain. This sequence was found in an adult who received the AZD1222 COVID-19 vaccine. Sample: peripheral blood, taken 28 days after the second AZD1222 dose. CDR3 bases: TGTGCCTGGAGTGTAAACGCCCATCATGGCTACACCTTC. Encoded protein: CAWSVNAHHGYTF.